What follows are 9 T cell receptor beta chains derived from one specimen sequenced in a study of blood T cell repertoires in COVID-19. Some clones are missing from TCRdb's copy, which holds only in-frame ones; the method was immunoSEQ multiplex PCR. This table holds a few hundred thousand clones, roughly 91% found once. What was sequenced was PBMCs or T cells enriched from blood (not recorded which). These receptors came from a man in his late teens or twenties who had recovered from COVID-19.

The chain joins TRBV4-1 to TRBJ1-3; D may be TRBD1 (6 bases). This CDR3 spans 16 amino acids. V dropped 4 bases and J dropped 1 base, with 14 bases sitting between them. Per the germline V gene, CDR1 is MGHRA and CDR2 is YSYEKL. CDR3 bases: TGCGCCAGCAGCCTTCAGACAGGTGGATCTGGAAACACCATATATTTT. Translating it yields CASSLQTGGSGNTIYF.

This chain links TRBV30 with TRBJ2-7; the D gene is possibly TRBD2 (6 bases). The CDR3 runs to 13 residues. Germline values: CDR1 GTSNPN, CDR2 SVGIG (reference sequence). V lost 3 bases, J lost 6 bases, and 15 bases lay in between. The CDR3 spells CAWSLSETSEQYF. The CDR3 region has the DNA TGTGCCTGGAGCTTATCGGAGACTAGCGAGCAGTACTTC.

The CDR3, as DNA: TGCGCCAGCGGACAGGGCTATGGCTACACCTTC. Translation gives CASGQGYGYTF. The chain joins TRBV5-1 to TRBJ1-2; 8 nucleotides align to TRBD1. The length of the CDR3 is 11 residues. V dropped 7 bases and J dropped 4; count of bases not matched to a gene: 0. Germline V gene data show CDR1 as SGHRS and CDR2 as YFSETQ.

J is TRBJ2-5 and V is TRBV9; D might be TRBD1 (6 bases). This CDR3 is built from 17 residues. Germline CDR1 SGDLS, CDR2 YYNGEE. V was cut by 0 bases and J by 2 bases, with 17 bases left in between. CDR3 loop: CASSVGRWGQDQETQYF. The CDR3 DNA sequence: TGTGCCAGCAGCGTAGGGCGGTGGGGGCAGGATCAAGAGACCCAGTACTTC.

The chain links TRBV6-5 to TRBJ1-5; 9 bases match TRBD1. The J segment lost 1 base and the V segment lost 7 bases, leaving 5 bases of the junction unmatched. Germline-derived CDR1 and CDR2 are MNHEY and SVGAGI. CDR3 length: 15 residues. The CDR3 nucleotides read TGTGCCAGCAACCAACAGGGGGCGAGCAATCAGCCCCAGCATTTT. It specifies CASNQQGASNQPQHF.

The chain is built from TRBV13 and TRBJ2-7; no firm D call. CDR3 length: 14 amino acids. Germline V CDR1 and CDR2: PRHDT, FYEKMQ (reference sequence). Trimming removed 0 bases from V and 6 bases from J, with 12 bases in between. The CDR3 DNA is TGTGCCAGCAGCTTAGGGTCTCCCTCTACCGAGCAGTACTTC. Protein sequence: CASSLGSPSTEQYF.

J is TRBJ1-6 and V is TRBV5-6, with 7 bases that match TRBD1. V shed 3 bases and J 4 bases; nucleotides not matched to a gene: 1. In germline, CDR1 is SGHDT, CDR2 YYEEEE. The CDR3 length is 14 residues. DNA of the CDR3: TGTGCCAGCAGCTCGGGACAGTATAATTCACCCCTCCACTTT. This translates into CASSSGQYNSPLHF.

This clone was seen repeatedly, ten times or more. CDR3 sequence reads: CASSLEGTNPNYGYTF. Written as DNA, the CDR3 is TGTGCCAGCAGCTTAGAGGGGACAAACCCTAACTATGGCTACACCTTC. V gene TRBV7-2 combines with J gene TRBJ1-2; possibly TRBD1 for D (6 bases). The CDR3 sequence is 16 residues long. V was pared by 1 base and J by 0 bases, with 12 bases between. The germline V gene encodes CDR1 SGHTA and CDR2 FQGNSA.

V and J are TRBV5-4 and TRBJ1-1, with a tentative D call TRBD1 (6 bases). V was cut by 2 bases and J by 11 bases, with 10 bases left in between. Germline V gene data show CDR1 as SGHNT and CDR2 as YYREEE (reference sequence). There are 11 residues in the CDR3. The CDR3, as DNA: TGTGCCAGCAGCTTAGGGGGTAGTGCTTTCTTT. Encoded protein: CASSLGGSAFF.